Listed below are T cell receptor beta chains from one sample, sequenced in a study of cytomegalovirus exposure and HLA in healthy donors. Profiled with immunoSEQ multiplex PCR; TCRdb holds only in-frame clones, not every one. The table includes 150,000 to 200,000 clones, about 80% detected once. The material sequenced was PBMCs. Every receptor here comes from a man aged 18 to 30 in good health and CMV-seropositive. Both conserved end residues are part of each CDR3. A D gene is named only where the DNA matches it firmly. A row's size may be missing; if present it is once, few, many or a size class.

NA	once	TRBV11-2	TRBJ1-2	TGTGCCAGCAGCTTAGATCCAGGCGAGGGCTACACCTTC	CASSLDPGEGYTF
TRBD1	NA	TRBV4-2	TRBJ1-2	TGTGCCAGCAGCCCCGGGACAGGGACGAGCTATGGCTACACCTTC	CASSPGTGTSYGYTF
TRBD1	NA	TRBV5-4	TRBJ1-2	TGTGCCAGCAGCATAGGGACAGGGGCCTTAGAAGGCTATGGCTACACCTTC	CASSIGTGALEGYGYTF
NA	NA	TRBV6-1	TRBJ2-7	TGTGCCAGCAGTGAAAACCCTCTCTACGAGCAGTACTTC	CASSENPLYEQYF
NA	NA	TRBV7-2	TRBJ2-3	TGTGCCAGCAGCCCACTGGAGGAGTGGGAGCAGTATTTT	CASSPLEEWEQYF
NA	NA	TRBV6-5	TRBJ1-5	TGTGCCAGCAGTGGGACACTCTATCAGCCCCAGCATTTT	CASSGTLYQPQHF
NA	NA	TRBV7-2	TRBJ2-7	TGTGCCAGCAGCTTCTTCTCAGGTTTGGGTAGCGGCGAGCAGTACTTC	CASSFFSGLGSGEQYF
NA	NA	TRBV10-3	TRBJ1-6	TGTGCCATCAGTGAGTGGACTCAGAATTCACCCCTCCACTTT	CAISEWTQNSPLHF
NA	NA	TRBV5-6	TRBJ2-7	TGTGCCAGCAGCTTCACGCGGAAAGCCTACGAGCAGTACTTC	CASSFTRKAYEQYF
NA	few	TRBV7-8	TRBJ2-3	TGTGCCAGCAGCTCAGCTTTTACCACTAGCACAGATACGCAGTATTTT	CASSSAFTTSTDTQYF
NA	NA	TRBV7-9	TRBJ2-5	TGTGCCAGCAGCTCCGGAGGGGGGGAGGAGACCCAGTACTTC	CASSSGGGEETQYF
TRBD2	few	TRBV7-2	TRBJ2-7	TGTGCCAGCAGCTTAGGAGGTAGCGGGAGCGGCGAGCAGTACTTC	CASSLGGSGSGEQYF
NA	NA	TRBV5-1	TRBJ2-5	TGCGCCAGCAGCCTGAACAGGGAGACCCAGTACTTC	CASSLNRETQYF
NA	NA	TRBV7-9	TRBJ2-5	TGTGCCAGCAGCTGGCCGCGGGGTAGCGGACATCAAGAGACCCAGTACTTC	CASSWPRGSGHQETQYF
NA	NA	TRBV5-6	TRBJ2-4	TGTGCCAGCAGCCTTGTCAGGGCTCCGTTAGCCAAAAACATTCAGTACTTC	CASSLVRAPLAKNIQYF
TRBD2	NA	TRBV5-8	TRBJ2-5	TGTGCCAGCAGCCCTCGGCGGGAGAGGACCCAGTACTTC	CASSPRRERTQYF
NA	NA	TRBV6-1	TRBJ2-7	TGTGCCAGCAGTGATCGGCACAACTACGAATACTTC	CASSDRHNYEYF
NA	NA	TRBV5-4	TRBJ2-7	TGTGCCAGCAGCTTGCGGTCGGGACACCACGAGCAGTACTTC	CASSLRSGHHEQYF
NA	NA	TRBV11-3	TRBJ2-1	TGTGCCAGCAGCTTAGGTGTCTATTACAATGAGCAGTTCTTC	CASSLGVYYNEQFF
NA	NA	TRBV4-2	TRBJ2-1	TGTGCCAGCAGCCAAGACAGGCCAAATGAGCAGTTCTTC	CASSQDRPNEQFF
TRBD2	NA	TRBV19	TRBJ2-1	TGTGCCAGTAGTATTAACAGCGGGAGGGGAAGCCATGAGCAGTTCTTC	CASSINSGRGSHEQFF
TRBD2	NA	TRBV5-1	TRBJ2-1	TGCGCCAGCAGCTTTAGCGGGAGCTCCTACAATGAGCAGTTCTTC	CASSFSGSSYNEQFF
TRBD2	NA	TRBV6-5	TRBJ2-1	TGTGCCAGCAGTTTTTCAAGCGGGAGGGCCTACAATGAGCAGTTCTTC	CASSFSSGRAYNEQFF
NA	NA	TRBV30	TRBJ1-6	TGTGCCTGGAGCCGGGACTTGCTCCCCAATTCACCCCTCCACTTT	CAWSRDLLPNSPLHF
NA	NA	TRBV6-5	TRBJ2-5	TGTGCCAGCAGTAGGGGAAACCAAGAGACCCAGTACTTC	CASSRGNQETQYF
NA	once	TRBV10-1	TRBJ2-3	TGCGCCAGACCAGGGGGGTTGGCAGATACGCAGTATTTT	CARPGGLADTQYF
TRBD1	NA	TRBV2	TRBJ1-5	TGTGCCACTAGCCAGGGACAGGGGAATCAGCCCCAGCATTTT	CATSQGQGNQPQHF
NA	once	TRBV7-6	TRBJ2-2	TGTGCCAGCAGTTACTGGGAGTCGAACACCGGGGAGCTGTTTTTT	CASSYWESNTGELFF
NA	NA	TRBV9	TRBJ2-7	TGTGCCAGCAGCGTAGTTGGTGACACCTCCTACGAGCAGTACTTC	CASSVVGDTSYEQYF
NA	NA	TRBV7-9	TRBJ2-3	TGTGCCAGCAGCTTAGATTTGTTGGGGGCTGGGGATACAGATACGCAGTATTTT	CASSLDLLGAGDTDTQYF
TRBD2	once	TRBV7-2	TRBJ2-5	TGTGCCAGCAGCAATGGGGGGGTCCAAGAGACCCAGTACTTC	CASSNGGVQETQYF
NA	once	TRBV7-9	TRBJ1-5	TGTGCCAGCAGCTTATTTGAGGGCAGTTATAGCAATCAGCCCCAGCATTTT	CASSLFEGSYSNQPQHF
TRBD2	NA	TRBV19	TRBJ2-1	TGTGCCAGTAGTATCCTAGCGGGAAACAATGAGCAGTTCTTC	CASSILAGNNEQFF
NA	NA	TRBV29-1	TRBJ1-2	TGCAGCGTTGATCGGGGTATGGGTGGCTACACCTTC	CSVDRGMGGYTF
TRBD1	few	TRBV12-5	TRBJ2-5	TGTGCTAGTGGTTTGGGTGACAGGGAGCAGTACTTC	CASGLGDREQYF
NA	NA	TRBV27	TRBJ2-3	TGTGCCAGCCCTCCTCCGGGAGATCCGACAGATACGCAGTATTTT	CASPPPGDPTDTQYF
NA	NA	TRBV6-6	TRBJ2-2	TGTGCCAGCAGTTACTCCGAGGGGGAGCTGTTTTTT	CASSYSEGELFF
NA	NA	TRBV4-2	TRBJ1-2	TGTGCCAGCAGCCAAGGTAATGGCTACACCTTC	CASSQGNGYTF
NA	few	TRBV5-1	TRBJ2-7	TGCGCCAGCAGCCCGCGGGACAGAACTTCCTACGAGCAGTACTTC	CASSPRDRTSYEQYF
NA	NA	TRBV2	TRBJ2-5	TGTGCCAGCAGTGTCCTAGTAGAAGAGACCCAGTACTTC	CASSVLVEETQYF
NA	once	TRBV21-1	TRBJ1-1	TGTGCCAGCAGCAGAACAGGGGTGGCTGAAGCTTTCTTT	CASSRTGVAEAFF
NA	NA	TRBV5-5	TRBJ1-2	TGTGCCAGCAGCCGGGAGGCCTATGGCTACACCTTC	CASSREAYGYTF
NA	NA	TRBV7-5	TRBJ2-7	TGTGTCAGAAGCTTGGCGCCAGCGGGGTCTCGAAGTATAGTCTACGAGCAGTACTTC	CVRSLAPAGSRSIVYEQYF
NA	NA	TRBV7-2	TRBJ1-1	TGTGCCAGCAGCTTTGGGGGGGCATGGACTGAAGCTTTCTTT	CASSFGGAWTEAFF
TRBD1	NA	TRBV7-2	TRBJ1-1	TGTGCCAGCACCTCTCTTAGGGCTGGACAGGAGATCATGAACACTGAAGCTTTCTTT	CASTSLRAGQEIMNTEAFF
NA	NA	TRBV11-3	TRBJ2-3	TGTGCCAGCAGCAGGGGGGGTGACGTTGATACGCAGTATTTT	CASSRGGDVDTQYF
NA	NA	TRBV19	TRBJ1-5	TGTGCCAGTAGTGCCTTAACCTCCGCGGGTCAGCCCCAGCATTTT	CASSALTSAGQPQHF
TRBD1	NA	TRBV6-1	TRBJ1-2	TGTGCCAGCAGTGAATCCGACAGGGTAGCATACTATGGCTACACCTTC	CASSESDRVAYYGYTF